These 13 T cell receptor beta chains share one sample of origin, sequenced in a study of cytomegalovirus exposure and HLA in healthy donors. A multiplex PCR was run with 60 Vbeta primers and 13 Jbeta primers. TCRdb's table, derived via immunoSEQ multiplex PCR, lists solely in-frame clones and lacks some. The data show about 120,000 clones, with 77% seen just once and approximately 4.2% held by the top ten. The sample comprised PBMCs. Receptors were obtained from a male donor in good health and CMV-seropositive.

The chain carries TRBV5-1 and TRBJ2-3, with 13 bases matching TRBD2. The CDR3 runs 18 residues. Trimming removed 4 bases from V and 2 bases from J; junction bases left unmatched: 10. Germline CDR1 SGHRS, CDR2 YFSETQ. The CDR3 protein is CASSGPGTSGASTDTQYF. The CDR3 nucleotides are TGCGCCAGCAGCGGACCCGGGACTAGCGGGGCCTCCACAGATACGCAGTATTTT.

This clone was recorded a few times. This rearrangement joins TRBV5-6 to TRBJ1-1, with a tentative D call TRBD1 (5 bases). The germline V gene encodes CDR1 SGHDT and CDR2 YYEEEE. Trimming stripped 2 bases from V and 2 bases from J, with 10 bases between. This CDR3 region has 14 residues. CDR3 DNA: TGTGCCAGCAGCTTCCCCAGGGCTAACACTGAAGCTTTCTTT. Translation: CASSFPRANTEAFF.

The chain recombines TRBV7-9 with TRBJ1-5; 9 bases match TRBD1. The CDR3 is 15 amino acids. Germline CDR1 SEHNR, CDR2 FQNEAQ (reference sequence). V gave up 5 bases and J gave up 1 base; unmatched junction bases: 3. The chain's CDR3 is CASSQDRGSNQPQHF. The CDR3 DNA reads as TGTGCCAGCAGCCAGGACAGGGGAAGCAATCAGCCCCAGCATTTT.

This clone was observed a handful of times. The V call is TRBV27, the J call TRBJ1-1; the D gene is possibly TRBD1 (6 bases). The CDR3 sequence is 13 residues long. V lost 0 bases to trimming and J lost 4 bases, with 6 bases between them. Germline V gives CDR1 MNHEY, CDR2 SMNVEV (reference sequence). The CDR3 DNA sequence: TGTGCCAGCAGTTTATCCAGGGGCACTGAAGCTTTCTTT. It encodes CASSLSRGTEAFF.

This clone was detected only a few times. The chain combines TRBV27 with TRBJ2-2, with 14 bases matching TRBD2. The CDR3 sequence is 21 residues long. The germline CDR1 and CDR2 sequences are MNHEY and SMNVEV (reference sequence). V lost 2 bases, J lost 3 bases, and 14 bases stayed unmatched. CDR3 sequence reads: CASSLLYFGLAGGLDTGELFF. Written as DNA, the CDR3 is TGTGCCAGCAGTTTACTGTATTTCGGACTAGCGGGAGGTTTGGACACCGGGGAGCTGTTTTTT.

This clone was observed a few times. The chain combines TRBV10-3 with TRBJ1-2; tentative D call: TRBD1 (5 bases). CDR3 length equals 14 residues. Germline V gives CDR1 ENHRY, CDR2 SYGVKD. V was shortened by 6 bases and J by 6 bases, with 17 bases between the two germline ends. The CDR3, as DNA: TGTGCCATCAGCTACGAGACGGGACTAGATGGCTACACCTTC. It yields the protein CAISYETGLDGYTF.

CDR3 in DNA: TGCGCCAGCAGCTTTGGGACAGGGGTCACTGAAGCTTTCTTT. It translates to CASSFGTGVTEAFF. V and J are TRBV5-1 and TRBJ1-1; TRBD1 matches 10 bases. Losses at the gene ends were 2 bases for V and 4 bases for J; bases not matched to a gene: 2. The CDR3 is 14 amino acids. Germline lookup yields CDR1 SGHRS and CDR2 YFSETQ.

This clone was detected only once. V usage is TRBV28 and J usage is TRBJ2-7, with a weak D call TRBD2 (6 bases). The germline CDR1 and CDR2 sequences are MDHEN and SYDVKM. The CDR3 is made up of 14 amino acids. Between the trimmed V and J ends, which lost 6 bases and 6 bases, there was a span of 18 bases. CDR3 DNA sequence: TGTGCCAGCAGAGTTGGGGGGTGGATCGGCGAGCAGTACTTC. It codes for CASRVGGWIGEQYF. The full variable domain, its missing parts supplied by reference TRBV28 and TRBJ2-7, is DVKVTQSSRYLVKRTGEKVFLECVQDMDHENMFWYRQDPGLGLRLIYFSYDVKMKEKGDIPEGYSVSREKKERFSLILESASTNQTSMYLCASRVGGWIGEQYFGPGTRLTVT.

This chain joins TRBV29-1 and TRBJ2-1, with D unresolved. This CDR3 spans 10 amino acids. From germline, CDR1 is SQVTM and CDR2 ANQGSEA. V lost 5 bases and J 5 bases, leaving 4 bases between the germline ends. CDR3 bases: TGCAGCGTTAGAGACAATGAGCAGTTCTTC. Translation: CSVRDNEQFF.

This chain connects TRBV5-4 to TRBJ2-1; 15 nucleotides align to TRBD2. This CDR3 has 18 amino acids. CDR1 and CDR2 from the germline V gene are SGHNT and YYREEE (reference sequence). After removal of 0 bases from V and 8 bases from J, the junction contained 9 bases not matched to a gene. CDR3 sequence reads: CASSLEGGLAGGPYEQFF. The CDR3 DNA follows: TGTGCCAGCAGCTTGGAGGGGGGACTAGCGGGGGGCCCCTATGAGCAGTTCTTC.

The chain employs TRBV29-1 and TRBJ2-3, with 11 bases identical to TRBD2. After removal of 7 bases from V and 5 bases from J, the junction contained 11 bases not matched to a gene. The CDR3 totals 15 residues. Looked up from germline, CDR1 is SQVTM and CDR2 is ANQGSEA. CDR3 DNA: TGCAGCGGATCGTTTAGCGGGAGGGCCGAAGATACGCAGTATTTT. Translated: CSGSFSGRAEDTQYF.

This clone has a handful of counts. This chain connects TRBV28 to TRBJ2-7; a weak D match, TRBD2 (5 bases). CDR1 and CDR2 from the germline V gene are MDHEN and SYDVKM. Trimming cost V 8 bases and J 4 bases, with 24 bases left between them. There are 16 residues in the CDR3. The chain's CDR3 is CASLSSGVGRIYEQYF. Written as DNA, the CDR3 is TGTGCCAGCCTCTCGTCCGGGGTGGGCAGGATTTACGAGCAGTACTTC.

This chain uses TRBV5-1 with TRBJ1-2; TRBD1 might be the D (5 bases). Trimming cost V 3 bases and J 4 bases, with 10 bases left between them. From germline, CDR1 is SGHRS and CDR2 YFSETQ. CDR3 length: 13 residues. CDR3 loop: CASSWGRSYGYTF. In nucleotides, the CDR3 is TGCGCCAGCAGCTGGGGCAGGAGCTATGGCTACACCTTC.